A single sample is the source of the 19 T cell receptor beta chains below, sequenced in a study of graft-versus-host responses after intestinal transplantation. The method was immunoSEQ multiplex PCR; TCRdb's version includes in-frame clones alone and lacks a portion of them. In the table there are tens of thousands of clones, more than 40% of which are singletons. The sample in question was alloreactive CD4+ T cells from a mixed lymphocyte reaction culture, obtained before intestinal transplant. Specified subset: CFSE-low proliferating T cells sorted from roughly six-day pre-transplant mixed lymphocyte reaction (GvH or HvG direction). Source of these receptors: a human patient who received an intestinal transplant.

To note about this clone: The same CDR3 can be traced to other DNA sequences in this sample. V and J are TRBV5-1 and TRBJ2-5; 16 nucleotides align to TRBD2. The CDR3 has 16 residues. Germline CDR1 is SGHRS and CDR2 is YFSETQ. V shed 7 bases and J 2 bases; nucleotides not matched to a gene: 5. The CDR3 DNA sequence: TGCGCCAGCTCCCAGGGACTAGCGGGGGGGCAAGAGACCCAGTACTTC. It yields the protein CASSQGLAGGQETQYF.

The chain joins TRBV27 to TRBJ2-6; D might be TRBD1 (5 bases). This CDR3 region has 20 residues. Germline-derived CDR1 and CDR2 are MNHEY and SMNVEV (reference sequence). V lost 3 bases to trimming and J lost 2 bases, with 23 bases between them. As DNA, the CDR3 is TGTGCCAGCAGTTTGTTAAAAGGACAACAAAAAGGACCTGGGGCCAACGTCCTGACTTTC. Protein product: CASSLLKGQQKGPGANVLTF.

The genes are TRBV6-6 and TRBJ1-2; TRBD1 is a possible D gene (6 bases). Looked up from germline, CDR1 is MNHNY and CDR2 is SVGAGI (reference sequence). The CDR3 contains 15 residues. The V gene lost 0 bases and the J gene lost 8 bases, with 16 bases spanning the gap. DNA of the CDR3: TGTGCCAGCAGTTACTCGCTCGACAGGTCGGTCGGCTACACCTTC. Translated, it gives CASSYSLDRSVGYTF.

This clone came up a few times. This rearrangement joins TRBV9 to TRBJ2-5, with 9 bases fitting TRBD2. The V and J ends lost 3 bases and 7 bases, in that order; junction bases with no gene match: 10. Germline V gene sequence: CDR1 SGDLS, CDR2 YYNGEE. This CDR3 contains 15 residues. CDR3 protein: CASSASGAPSGTQYF. The CDR3 bases are TGTGCCAGCAGCGCTAGCGGGGCTCCCTCAGGGACCCAGTACTTC.

Only a few counts were recorded for this clone. J is TRBJ1-2 and V is TRBV9, with a tentative D call TRBD1 (5 bases). Trimming removed 0 bases at V and 4 bases at J, with 16 bases between. Germline CDR1 SGDLS, CDR2 YYNGEE. The CDR3 runs 16 residues. This chain's CDR3 is CASSVGPPAGGYGYTF. The CDR3 DNA is TGTGCCAGCAGCGTAGGGCCGCCCGCGGGGGGCTATGGCTACACCTTC.

J is TRBJ1-5 and V is TRBV19; 10 positions agree with TRBD1. The CDR3 length is 16 residues. Trimming cost V 4 bases and J 9 bases; bases outside gene matches: 12. Germline loops: CDR1 LNHDA, CDR2 SQIVND (reference sequence). CDR3 sequence: CASSTWGQGNDGPQHF. The CDR3, as DNA: TGTGCCAGTAGTACATGGGGACAGGGGAATGATGGGCCCCAGCATTTT. Filled out from reference TRBV19 and TRBJ1-5, the complete variable domain reads DGGITQSPKYLFRKEGQNVTLSCEQNLNHDAMYWYRQDPGQGLRLIYYSQIVNDFQKGDIAEGYSVSREKKESFPLTVTSAQKNPTAFYLCASSTWGQGNDGPQHFGDGTRLSIL.

The chain combines TRBV5-1 with TRBJ2-2; D ambiguous. Germline CDR1 reads SGHRS; CDR2 reads YFSETQ. The CDR3 sequence is 15 residues long. V was cut by 1 base and J by 1 base, with 8 bases left in between. The CDR3 DNA reads TGCGCCAGCAGCTTGTTTACAGAGAACACCGGGGAGCTGTTTTTT. This codes for CASSLFTENTGELFF.

J is TRBJ1-2 and V is TRBV6-5, with D hard to call. Germline CDR1 reads MNHEY; CDR2 reads SVGAGI. V was pared by 6 bases and J by 7 bases, with 9 bases between. This CDR3 contains 11 residues. The CDR3 nucleotides read TGTGCCAGCAGGGCCAATATTGGCTACACCTTC. Amino acid sequence: CASRANIGYTF.

This clone was observed a handful of times. The chain couples TRBV5-6 to TRBJ1-1; possibly TRBD1 for D (5 bases). This CDR3 is 18 amino acids long. Looked up from germline, CDR1 is SGHDT and CDR2 is YYEEEE. V dropped 4 bases and J dropped 1 base, with 23 bases sitting between them. CDR3 region: CASSPLVPNRPQNTEAFF. As DNA, the CDR3 is TGTGCCAGCAGCCCCCTAGTCCCTAACAGGCCCCAGAACACTGAAGCTTTCTTT.

The chain is built from TRBV19 and TRBJ1-6, with 7 positions matching TRBD1. V gave up 6 bases and J gave up 7 bases; unmatched junction bases: 9. Germline lookup yields CDR1 LNHDA and CDR2 SQIVND (reference sequence). The CDR3 sequence is 15 residues long. In DNA, the CDR3 is TGTGCCAGTAGACTAACCGGACAGGCCAATTCACCCCTCCACTTT. This translates into CASRLTGQANSPLHF.

The chain links TRBV5-1 to TRBJ1-4, with D hard to call. This CDR3 comprises 16 residues. Trimming took 7 bases from V and 0 from J, leaving 16 bases between them. Per germline, CDR1 SGHRS and CDR2 YFSETQ. For the CDR3, the DNA is TGCGCCAGCCGGCGGGCCACCGGGCCAACTAATGAAAAACTGTTTTTT. Its protein product is CASRRATGPTNEKLFF.

This clone appeared a few times. Written as DNA, the CDR3 is TGTGCCAGCAGTGCCTACAGGGGAGGATTAAATCAGCCCCAGCATTTT. This gives the protein CASSAYRGGLNQPQHF. The rearrangement links TRBV27 to TRBJ1-5, with 7 nucleotides matching TRBD1. This CDR3 comprises 16 residues. CDR1 is MNHEY, CDR2 SMNVEV, per germline (reference sequence). J lost 4 bases, V lost 5 bases, and 11 bases had no gene match.

As concerns this clone: Other DNA sequences in the same sample also yield this CDR3. The rearrangement uses TRBV18 and TRBJ1-1; D possibly corresponds to TRBD1 (5 bases). The germline V gene encodes CDR1 KGHSH and CDR2 LQKENI. CDR3 length: 14 amino acids. V lost 6 bases and J 2 bases, leaving 13 bases between the germline ends. CDR3 DNA sequence: TGTGCCAGCTCCCCCTTGGGGGGAAACACTGAAGCTTTCTTT. Translation: CASSPLGGNTEAFF.

The rearrangement links TRBV2 to TRBJ1-1; D call uncertain. This CDR3 is built from 15 residues. Germline-derived CDR1 and CDR2 are SNHLY and FYNNEI. V lost 5 bases to trimming and J lost 0 bases, with 13 bases between them. The CDR3 spells CASSLLRTMNTEAFF. CDR3 bases: TGTGCCAGCAGTCTCCTTAGAACCATGAACACTGAAGCTTTCTTT.

V and J are TRBV29-1 and TRBJ2-1; 10 bases fit TRBD2. Germline lookup yields CDR1 SQVTM and CDR2 ANQGSEA. The junction had 8 bases not matched to a gene; V was cut back by 3 bases and J by 0 bases. This CDR3 spans 17 amino acids. The CDR3 is CSVDRLAGALSYNEQFF. CDR3 DNA sequence: TGCAGCGTTGATAGGCTAGCGGGGGCCCTCTCCTACAATGAGCAGTTCTTC.

The rearrangement joins TRBV5-4 to TRBJ1-1; D possibly corresponds to TRBD1 (5 bases). Germline CDR1 SGHNT, CDR2 YYREEE (reference sequence). The V end lost 0 bases, the J end lost 7 bases, and 16 bases lay between the germline ends. CDR3 length: 15 residues. The CDR3 nucleotides are TGTGCCAGCAGCTTGGCCGGACTACGGGGCGGTGAAGCTTTCTTT. Translated, it gives CASSLAGLRGGEAFF. Together with reference TRBV5-4 and TRBJ1-1, the CDR3 gives the full variable domain: ETGVTQSPTHLIKTRGQQVTLRCSSQSGHNTVSWYQQALGQGPQFIFQYYREEENGRGNFPPRFSGLQFPNYSSELNVNALELDDSALYLCASSLAGLRGGEAFFGQGTRLTVV.

The chain joins TRBV2 to TRBJ2-1, with D maybe TRBD1 (6 bases). Germline V lookup: CDR1 SNHLY, CDR2 FYNNEI. Trimming took 8 bases from V and 6 from J, leaving 8 bases between them. The CDR3 spans 11 residues. Here the CDR3 reads CASGQSNEQFF. The CDR3 region has the DNA TGTGCCAGCGGACAGTCCAATGAGCAGTTCTTC.

This chain joins TRBV6-6 and TRBJ2-7, with TRBD2 matching 9 bases. The CDR3 is 15 amino acids. V dropped 5 bases and J dropped 9; count of bases not matched to a gene: 14. CDR1 MNHNY and CDR2 SVGAGI come from the germline V gene (reference sequence). The DNA of the CDR3 is TGTGCCAGCAGTCCCCGGAGCGGGGGGTCTTTTTGGCAGTACTTC. Amino acids: CASSPRSGGSFWQYF.

This clone was observed a handful of times. J is TRBJ1-4 and V is TRBV6-5, with D maybe TRBD1 (5 bases). The V gene's germline CDR1 is MNHEY and CDR2 SVGAGI. This CDR3 has 13 amino acids. V lost 5 bases to trimming and J lost 11 bases, with 15 bases between them. The CDR3 nucleotides are TGTGCCAGCAGTAGCTTCACGCGGGGGAAACTGTTTTTT. Residues: CASSSFTRGKLFF.